Included here is one T cell receptor (beta chain) sequence, with context. Its antigen is still unknown. The sample belongs to a study of a mutant IDH1 vaccine in newly diagnosed glioma. Study at large: Vaccinations were initiated 4-6 weeks following radiotherapy alone, or were given together with temozolomide cycles. Averaging about 37 years of age, treated patients were around 60% male and approximately 38% female. General observations from the study: Pseudoprogression seemed unrelated to changes in top peripheral T cell clonotypes.

The CDR3 spans 12 residues. CDR1 and CDR2 (germline): KGHSH, LQKENI. V was clipped by 2 bases and J by 14 bases, with 10 bases between them. Assay used: immunoSEQ multiplex PCR; TCRdb lists only in-frame clones, some missing. The sample yields approximately 45,000 clones, approximately 90% seen once. As for time point: week 23, last vaccination. Topical imiquimod accompanied each vaccine dose, which consisted of 300 ug of mutant IDH1 20-mer peptide. This clonotype was sampled from a man in his fifties or sixties with glioma. Sample: PBMCs, taken from a glioma patient whose treatment included an IDH1 peptide vaccine. The rearrangement links TRBV18 to TRBJ1-6; D unresolved. CDR3 DNA sequence: TGTGCCAGCTCACCAGACCCACCCACCCTCCACTTT. Translated: CASSPDPPTLHF.